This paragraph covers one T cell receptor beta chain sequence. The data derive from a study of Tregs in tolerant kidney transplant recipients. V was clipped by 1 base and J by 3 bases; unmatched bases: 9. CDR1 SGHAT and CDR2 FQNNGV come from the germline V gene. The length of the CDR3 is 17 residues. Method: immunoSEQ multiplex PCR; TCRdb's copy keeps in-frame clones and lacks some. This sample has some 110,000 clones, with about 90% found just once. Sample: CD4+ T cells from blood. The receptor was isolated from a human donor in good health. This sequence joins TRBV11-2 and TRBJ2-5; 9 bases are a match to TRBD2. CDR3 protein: CASSLVTAGGLEETQYF. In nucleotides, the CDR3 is TGTGCCAGCAGCTTAGTCACAGCGGGGGGCCTGGAAGAGACCCAGTACTTC.